The 25 T cell receptor beta chains below come from one sample, sequenced in a study of blood T cells in healthy people across ages. Primers used in a second PCR of about 7 to 12 cycles were a sample-barcoded 5' primer and a J-beta primer mix. MiXCR, applied by TCRdb to the 5' RACE reads, yields one record per CDR3 protein. The repertoire holds 550,000 to 800,000 distinct CDR3 sequences, with under 25% as singletons. Input material: blood. The receptors here all came from a man between 70 and 80 years old in good health.

A few counts support this clonotype. This chain links TRBV10-3 with TRBJ2-3; no definite D call. Trimming took off 11 bases at V and 5 bases at J, with 11 bases between the two ends. Germline V CDR1 and CDR2: ENHRY, SYGVKD. This CDR3 contains 11 residues. Here the CDR3 reads CAPRNRDTQYF. The CDR3 nucleotides read TGTGCCCCCCGAAACAGAGATACGCAGTATTTT.

The J gene is TRBJ2-1, the V gene TRBV7-2; D gene uncertain. Trimming removed 5 bases at V and 10 bases at J, with 12 bases between. The length of the CDR3 is 12 residues. Germline V gene data show CDR1 as SGHTA and CDR2 as FQGNSA. The CDR3 spells CASSHTRWEQFF. DNA of the CDR3: TGTGCCAGCAGCCACACGCGATGGGAGCAGTTCTTC. The full variable domain, completed using reference TRBV7-2 and TRBJ2-1, is GAGVSQSPSNKVTEKGKDVELRCDPISGHTALYWYRQSLGQGLEFLIYFQGNSAPDKSGLPSDRFSAERTGGSVSTLTIQRTQQEDSAVYLCASSHTRWEQFFGPGTRLTVL.

This clonotype was seen a few times. The V and J genes are TRBV5-1 and TRBJ2-1, with D perhaps TRBD2 (6 bases). The CDR3 loop spans 13 amino acids. Germline V gene sequence: CDR1 SGHRS, CDR2 YFSETQ. Trimming took 4 bases from V and 5 from J, leaving 10 bases between them. DNA for the CDR3: TGCGCCAGCAGCCCTGGGACTCACAATGAGCAGTTCTTC. It encodes CASSPGTHNEQFF.

The chain is built from TRBV29-1 and TRBJ2-7; 8 positions agree with TRBD1. With V trimmed by 4 bases and J by 6 bases, 2 bases remained unmatched. Germline values: CDR1 SQVTM, CDR2 ANQGSEA. The CDR3 is made up of 11 amino acids. CDR3 nucleotides: TGCAGCGTTGGGACAGGGCCCGAGCAGTACTTC. Its translation: CSVGTGPEQYF.

J is TRBJ2-1 and V is TRBV6-1; 9 bases are shared with TRBD2. The CDR3 is 14 amino acids. The V segment lost 10 bases and the J segment 7 bases; nucleotides outside the gene matches: 11. Germline V lookup: CDR1 MNHNS, CDR2 SASEGT. This chain's CDR3 is CATSNKAGGNEQFF. The CDR3 region has the DNA TGTGCCACCTCCAATAAAGCGGGAGGTAATGAGCAGTTCTTC.

This clonotype was picked up a small number of times. This chain joins TRBV7-2 and TRBJ2-5; 12 bases are shared with TRBD2. The DNA end is a closer match to TRBJ2-1, so the J assignment may be wrong. The CDR3 is 15 residues long. CDR1 and CDR2 from the germline V gene are SGHTA and FQGNSA. The CDR3 DNA is TGTGCCAGCAGACATACTAGCGGGAGGCAGGATGAGCAGTTCTTC. Protein sequence: CASRHTSGRQDEQFF.

The chain combines TRBV5-5 with TRBJ2-1; TRBD2 agrees at 13 bases. The V and J ends lost 1 base and 5 bases, in that order; junction bases with no gene match: 6. Looked up from germline, CDR1 is SGHKS and CDR2 is YYEKEE (reference sequence). CDR3 length: 17 amino acids. The CDR3 bases are TGTGCCAGCAGCTTGTCAACTAGCGGGAGGGGAAACAATGAGCAGTTCTTC. Translated, it gives CASSLSTSGRGNNEQFF.

This clonotype showed up many times. V usage is TRBV7-2 and J usage is TRBJ1-4, with 9 bases identical to TRBD1. The CDR3 loop spans 15 amino acids. Trimming took 8 bases from V and 7 from J; bases not matched to a gene: 11. Germline assignment: CDR1 SGHTA and CDR2 FQGNSA. The CDR3 DNA reads as TGTGCCAGCTCCTTGGGGGGACAGGGTGGTGAAAAACTGTTTTTT. Residues: CASSLGGQGGEKLFF.

The chain employs TRBV2 and TRBJ2-1; no clear D. This CDR3 has 18 amino acids. Deletions cut 1 base from V and 0 bases from J, with 16 bases between. CDR1 SNHLY and CDR2 FYNNEI come from the germline V gene. CDR3 in DNA: TGTGCCAGCAGTGAAGGGTTGGGCTTTCTTAGCTCCTACAATGAGCAGTTCTTC. Translated, it gives CASSEGLGFLSSYNEQFF.

The chain is built from TRBV3-1 and TRBJ2-4; D possibly matches TRBD1 or TRBD2 (5 bases each). The CDR3 has 14 residues. Deletions cut 5 bases from V and 10 bases from J, with 18 bases between. Germline values: CDR1 LGHDT, CDR2 YNNKEL (reference sequence). The CDR3 coding sequence is TGTGCCAGCAGCAACCGGGGCCGCTCCTCTATTCAGTACTTC. Translated, it gives CASSNRGRSSIQYF.

This sequence joins TRBV4-1 and TRBJ2-2; 8 bases fit TRBD2. The germline CDR1 and CDR2 sequences are MGHRA and YSYEKL. The CDR3 runs 15 residues. J gave up 4 bases and V 5 bases, and 6 bases lay outside the gene matches. The CDR3 DNA reads as TGCGCCAGCAGCGTCAGCGGGGGCGGCACCGGGGAGCTGTTTTTT. Amino acid sequence: CASSVSGGGTGELFF.

The sample holds many counts of this clonotype. The V call is TRBV5-6, the J call TRBJ2-3, with 12 nucleotides matching TRBD2. V lost 3 bases, J lost 7 bases, and 12 bases stayed unmatched. This CDR3 region has 17 residues. CDR1 is SGHDT, CDR2 YYEEEE, per germline. The CDR3 spells CASSSAHLAGGLNTQYF. In nucleotides, the CDR3 is TGTGCCAGCAGCTCCGCCCATCTAGCGGGAGGGTTGAATACGCAGTATTTT.

This clonotype has only a few counts. The chain carries TRBV7-8 and TRBJ2-4; 7 positions agree with TRBD2. Germline V lookup: CDR1 SGHVS, CDR2 FQNEAQ. CDR3 length: 15 amino acids. The V gene end was trimmed by 5 bases and the J gene end by 3 bases; junction bases not matched to a gene: 7. CDR3 coding DNA: TGTGCCAGCAGCCTGGAGCCGGGGGGCAAAAACATTCAGTACTTC. It translates to CASSLEPGGKNIQYF. The variable domain in full, with the rest retrieved from reference TRBV7-8 and TRBJ2-4, is GAGVSQSPRYKVAKRGQDVALRCDPISGHVSLFWYQQALGQGPEFLTYFQNEAQLDKSGLPSDRFFAERPEGSVSTLKIQRTQQEDSAVYLCASSLEPGGKNIQYFGAGTRLSVL.

This clonotype showed up many times. The chain carries TRBV18 and TRBJ2-6; TRBD1 or TRBD2 may be the D gene (5 bases each). This CDR3 is built from 17 residues. Germline loops: CDR1 KGHSH, CDR2 LQKENI. V lost 0 bases and J 0 bases, leaving 9 bases between the germline ends. CDR3 nucleotide sequence: TGTGCCAGCTCACCACCGAGGGGCTCCTCTGGGGCCAACGTCCTGACTTTC. It specifies CASSPPRGSSGANVLTF. Filled out from reference TRBV18 and TRBJ2-6, the complete variable domain reads NAGVMQNPRHLVRRRGQEARLRCSPMKGHSHVYWYRQLPEEGLKFMVYLQKENIIDESGMPKERFSAEFPKEGPSILRIQQVVRGDSAAYFCASSPPRGSSGANVLTFGAGSRLTVL.

The chain is built from TRBV12-3 or TRBV12-4 and TRBJ2-3; the D call may be TRBD1 or TRBD2 (5 bases each). V lost 5 bases and J 4 bases, leaving 19 bases between the germline ends. The length of the CDR3 is 16 residues. As DNA, the CDR3 is TGTGCCAGCAGTGACGGAAGGGACGTCAGCGCAGATACGCAGTATTTT. Amino acid sequence: CASSDGRDVSADTQYF.

As DNA, the CDR3 is TGCAGCGTTGGAGCGACTAGCCCCACAGATACGCAGTATTTT. Translating gives CSVGATSPTDTQYF. The chain links TRBV29-1 to TRBJ2-3, with 7 nucleotides matching TRBD2. With V trimmed by 4 bases and J by 2 bases, 6 bases remained unmatched. CDR3 length equals 14 residues. CDR1 and CDR2 (germline): SQVTM, ANQGSEA.

The chain couples TRBV4-3 to TRBJ1-4; TRBD1 aligns across 9 bases. The CDR3 covers 14 residues. Germline assignment: CDR1 LGHNA and CDR2 YSLEER. With 6 bases clipped from V and 6 bases from J, the junction kept 5 bases outside the gene matches. The CDR3 DNA follows: TGCGCCAGCAGTCATCGACAGGGGGATGAAAAACTGTTTTTT. It translates to CASSHRQGDEKLFF.

The chain employs TRBV5-1 and TRBJ2-1, with D tentatively TRBD1 (6 bases). Between the trimmed V and J ends, which lost 2 bases and 4 bases, there was a span of 10 bases. Germline V gene sequence: CDR1 SGHRS, CDR2 YFSETQ. The CDR3 loop spans 14 amino acids. The CDR3, as DNA: TGCGCCAGCAGCTTAAATACAGGGTACAATGAGCAGTTCTTC. It translates to CASSLNTGYNEQFF.

The V call is TRBV6-5, the J call TRBJ1-1; 7 positions agree with TRBD1. The CDR3 spans 13 residues. Germline lookup yields CDR1 MNHEY and CDR2 SVGAGI. V lost 6 bases, J lost 4 bases, and 5 bases stayed unmatched. CDR3 loop: CASSQGQITEAFF. DNA for the CDR3: TGTGCCAGCAGCCAGGGACAGATCACTGAAGCTTTCTTT.

V gene TRBV5-1 combines with J gene TRBJ1-4, with 7 bases fitting TRBD1. Germline CDR1 and CDR2: SGHRS and YFSETQ. The CDR3 covers 16 residues. After removal of 8 bases from V and 5 bases from J, the junction contained 15 bases not matched to a gene. The CDR3 nucleotides read TGCGCCAGTAGCCCCGGGGACAGTTTTATAAATGAAAAACTGTTTTTT. This encodes CASSPGDSFINEKLFF.

Many counts were recorded for this clonotype. This rearrangement joins TRBV15 to TRBJ2-3; possible D gene TRBD1, 6 bases. The CDR3 has 16 amino acids. The V end was cut by 1 base, the J end by 7 bases, with 18 bases between. The germline gives CDR1 LNHNV, CDR2 YYDKDF (reference sequence). CDR3 residues: CATSRVYEGVLNTQYF. The CDR3 DNA follows: TGTGCCACCAGCAGAGTATACGAGGGGGTTTTGAATACGCAGTATTTT.

The chain recombines TRBV28 with TRBJ2-1; the match to TRBD2 covers 11 bases. The CDR3 runs to 17 residues. Trimming removed 4 bases from V and 1 base from J; junction bases left unmatched: 6. CDR1 and CDR2 (germline): MDHEN, SYDVKM. Here the CDR3 reads CASSYSGRAESYNEQFF. The DNA for the CDR3 is TGTGCCAGCAGTTATAGCGGGAGGGCCGAATCCTACAATGAGCAGTTCTTC.

The sample holds a few counts of this clonotype. The genes are TRBV25-1 and TRBJ1-2, with 12 positions matching TRBD1. With 7 bases clipped from V and 2 bases from J, the junction kept 2 bases outside the gene matches. The CDR3 loop spans 14 amino acids. Germline V gene data show CDR1 as MGHDK and CDR2 as SYGVNS. The chain's CDR3 is CASTGTGGNYGYTF. CDR3 nucleotides: TGTGCCAGCACCGGGACAGGGGGCAACTATGGCTACACCTTC.

The chain employs TRBV20-1 and TRBJ1-2; 7 nucleotides line up with TRBD1. Germline assignment: CDR1 DFQATT and CDR2 SNEGSKA (reference sequence). The CDR3 spans 14 residues. After removal of 0 bases from V and 2 bases from J, the junction contained 3 bases not matched to a gene. The CDR3 sequence is CSARDEGQNYGYTF. DNA of the CDR3: TGCAGTGCTAGAGATGAGGGACAGAACTATGGCTACACCTTC.

Only one count was recorded for this clonotype. The chain combines TRBV4-1 with TRBJ2-1, with a weak D call TRBD2 (6 bases). The end of the DNA is better explained by TRBJ2-7, so the J call may be wrong. The CDR3 is made up of 15 amino acids. Germline-derived CDR1 and CDR2 are MGHRA and YSYEKL. CDR3 residues: CASSQEGGDPHEQYF. CDR3 bases: TGCGCCAGCAGCCAAGAGGGGGGAGACCCCCACGAGCAGTACTTC.